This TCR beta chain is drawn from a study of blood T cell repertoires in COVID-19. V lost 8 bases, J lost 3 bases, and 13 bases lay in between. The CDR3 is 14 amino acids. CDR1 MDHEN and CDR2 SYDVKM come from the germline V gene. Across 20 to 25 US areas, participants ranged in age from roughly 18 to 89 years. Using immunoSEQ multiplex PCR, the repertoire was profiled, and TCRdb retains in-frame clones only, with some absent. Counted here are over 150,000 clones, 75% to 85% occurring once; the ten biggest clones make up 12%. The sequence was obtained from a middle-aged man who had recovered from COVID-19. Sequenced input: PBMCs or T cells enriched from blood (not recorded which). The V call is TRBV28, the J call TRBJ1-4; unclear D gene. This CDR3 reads CASRQEGPNEKLFF. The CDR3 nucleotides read TGTGCCAGCCGCCAAGAGGGTCCTAATGAAAAACTGTTTTTT.